Reported below is one T cell receptor (beta chain). Its antigen is not known. The data were taken from a study of STAT5B mutations in CD4+ large granular lymphocyte leukemia. The study's findings and limits: 25% of private leukemic clonotypes occurred rarely in other patients' non-leukemic repertoires. Patient CD4-sorted repertoires stayed more clonal than healthy ones after leukemic-clone removal. 8/27 top patient clones versus 2/35 control clones were TRBV06-family.

Libraries were prepared by immunoSEQ multiplex PCR; TCRdb keeps only in-frame clonotypes and omits some of them. The table includes roughly 26,000 clones, about 86% detected once. The CDR3 runs to 15 residues. Germline-derived CDR1 and CDR2 are SNHLY and FYNNEI. Germline trimming cut 7 bases from V and 0 bases from J; bases unmatched to any gene: 3. V is TRBV2 and J is TRBJ1-4, with 9 bases identical to TRBD1. The receptor comes from a human donor in good health. Source material: CD4+ T cells from blood buffy coats. CDR3 sequence reads: CASMGQGSTNEKLFF. In DNA form, the CDR3 reads TGTGCCAGCATGGGACAGGGTTCAACTAATGAAAAACTGTTTTTT.